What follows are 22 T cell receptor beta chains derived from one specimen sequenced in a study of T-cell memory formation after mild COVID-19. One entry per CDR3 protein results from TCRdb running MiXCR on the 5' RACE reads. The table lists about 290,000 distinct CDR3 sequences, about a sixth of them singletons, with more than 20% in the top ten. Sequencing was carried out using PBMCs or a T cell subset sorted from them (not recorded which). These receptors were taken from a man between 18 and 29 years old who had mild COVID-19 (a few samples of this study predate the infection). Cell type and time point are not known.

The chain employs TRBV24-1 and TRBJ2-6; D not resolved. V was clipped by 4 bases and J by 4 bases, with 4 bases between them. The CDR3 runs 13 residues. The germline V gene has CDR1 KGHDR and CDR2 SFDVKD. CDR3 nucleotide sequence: TGTGCCACCAGTGAGGCCGGGGCCAACGTCCTGACTTTC. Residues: CATSEAGANVLTF.

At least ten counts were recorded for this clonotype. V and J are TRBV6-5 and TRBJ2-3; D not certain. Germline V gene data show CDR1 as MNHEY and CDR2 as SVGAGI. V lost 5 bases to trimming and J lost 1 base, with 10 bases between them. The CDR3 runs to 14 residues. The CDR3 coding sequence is TGTGCCAGCAGTCTGCAGTCCGGCACAGATACGCAGTATTTT. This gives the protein CASSLQSGTDTQYF.

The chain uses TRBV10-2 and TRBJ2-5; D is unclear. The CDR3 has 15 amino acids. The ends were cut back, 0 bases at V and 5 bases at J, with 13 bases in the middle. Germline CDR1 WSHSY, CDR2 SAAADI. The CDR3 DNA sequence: TGCGCCAGCAGTGAGTCGTTGCCGCAGTGGGAGACCCAGTACTTC. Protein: CASSESLPQWETQYF.

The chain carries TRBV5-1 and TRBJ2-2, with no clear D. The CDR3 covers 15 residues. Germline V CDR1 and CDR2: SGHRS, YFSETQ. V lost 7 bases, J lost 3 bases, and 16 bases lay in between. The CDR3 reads CASSGSVADTGELFF. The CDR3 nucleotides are TGCGCCAGCTCGGGTTCTGTGGCGGACACCGGGGAGCTGTTTTTT.

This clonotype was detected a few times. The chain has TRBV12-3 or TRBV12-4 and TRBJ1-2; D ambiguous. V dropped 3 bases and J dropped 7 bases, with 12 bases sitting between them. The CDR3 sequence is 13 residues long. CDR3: CASSFSQSAGYTF. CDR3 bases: TGTGCCAGCAGTTTTTCACAGTCGGCTGGCTACACCTTC.

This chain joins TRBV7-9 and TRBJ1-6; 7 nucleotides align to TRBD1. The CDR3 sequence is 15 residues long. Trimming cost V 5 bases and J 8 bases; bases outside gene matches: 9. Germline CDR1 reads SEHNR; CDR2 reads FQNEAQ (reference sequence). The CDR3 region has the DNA TGTGCCAGCAGCCTCAGGGGGGCGGGCGATTCACCCCTCCACTTT. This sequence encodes CASSLRGAGDSPLHF.

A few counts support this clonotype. In nucleotides, the CDR3 is TGTGCCACCACACTTCCGGGACAGGCTCCGATACCTGGTTCACCCCTCCACTTT. Amino acid sequence: CATTLPGQAPIPGSPLHF. V usage is TRBV6-5 and J usage is TRBJ1-6; TRBD1 matches 8 bases. The CDR3 totals 18 residues. With 10 bases clipped from V and 9 bases from J, the junction kept 23 bases outside the gene matches. The germline CDR1 and CDR2 sequences are MNHEY and SVGAGI.

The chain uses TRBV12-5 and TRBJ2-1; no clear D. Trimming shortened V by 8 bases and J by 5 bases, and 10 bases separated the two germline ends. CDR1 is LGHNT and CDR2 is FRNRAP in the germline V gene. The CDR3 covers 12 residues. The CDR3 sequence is CASSAFDNEQFF. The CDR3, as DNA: TGTGCTAGTTCAGCCTTTGACAATGAGCAGTTCTTC.

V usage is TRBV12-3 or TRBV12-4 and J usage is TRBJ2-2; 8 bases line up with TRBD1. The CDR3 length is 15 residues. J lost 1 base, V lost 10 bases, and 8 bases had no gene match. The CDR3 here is CATQGTGLNTGELFF. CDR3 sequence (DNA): TGTGCCACCCAAGGGACAGGCCTGAACACCGGGGAGCTGTTTTTT.

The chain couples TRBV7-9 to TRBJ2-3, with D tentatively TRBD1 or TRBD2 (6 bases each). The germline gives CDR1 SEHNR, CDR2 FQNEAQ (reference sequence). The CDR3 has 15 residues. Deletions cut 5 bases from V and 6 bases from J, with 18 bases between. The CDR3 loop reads CASSLTSRGADTQYF. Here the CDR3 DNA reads TGTGCCAGCAGCCTTACCTCGAGGGGGGCGGATACGCAGTATTTT.

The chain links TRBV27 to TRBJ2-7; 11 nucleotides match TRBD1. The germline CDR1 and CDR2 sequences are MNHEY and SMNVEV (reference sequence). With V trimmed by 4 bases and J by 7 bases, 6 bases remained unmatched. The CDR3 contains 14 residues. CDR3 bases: TGTGCCAGCAGTTCTTGGACAGGGGGCGGTGAGCAGTACTTC. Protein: CASSSWTGGGEQYF.

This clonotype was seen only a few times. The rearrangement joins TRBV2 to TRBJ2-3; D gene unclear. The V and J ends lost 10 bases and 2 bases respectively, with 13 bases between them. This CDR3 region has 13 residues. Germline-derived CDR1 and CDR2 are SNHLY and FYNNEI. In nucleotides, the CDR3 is TGTGCCACATTAGGACGGATCACAGATACGCAGTATTTT. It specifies CATLGRITDTQYF.

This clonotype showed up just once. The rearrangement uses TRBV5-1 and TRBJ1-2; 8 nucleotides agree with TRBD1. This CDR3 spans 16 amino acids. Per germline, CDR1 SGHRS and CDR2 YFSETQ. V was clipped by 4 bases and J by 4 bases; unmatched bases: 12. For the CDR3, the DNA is TGCGCCAGCAGCGAGTCAACAGGGGGGTTCCTCTATGGCTACACCTTC. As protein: CASSESTGGFLYGYTF.

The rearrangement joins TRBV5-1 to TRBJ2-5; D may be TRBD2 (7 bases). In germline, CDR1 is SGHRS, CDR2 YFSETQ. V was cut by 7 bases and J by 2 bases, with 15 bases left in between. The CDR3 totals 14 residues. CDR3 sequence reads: CASRTGRVQETQYF. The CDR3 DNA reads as TGCGCCAGCCGAACAGGGAGGGTTCAAGAGACCCAGTACTTC. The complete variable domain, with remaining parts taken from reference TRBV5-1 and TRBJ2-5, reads KAGVTQTPRYLIKTRGQQVTLSCSPISGHRSVSWYQQTPGQGLQFLFEYFSETQRNKGNFPGRFSGRQFSNSRSEMNVSTLELGDSALYLCASRTGRVQETQYFGPGTRLLVL.

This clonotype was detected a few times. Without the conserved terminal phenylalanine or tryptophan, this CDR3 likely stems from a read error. The CDR3 sequence: CATKLGSLSYNEQFY. CDR3 bases: TGTGCCACCAAGCTGGGGAGTCTCTCCTACAATGAGCAGTTCTAC. The chain joins TRBV24-1 to TRBJ2-1; D possibly corresponds to TRBD2 (5 bases). V was shortened by 8 bases and J by 0 bases, with 13 bases between the two germline ends. Germline V CDR1 and CDR2: KGHDR, SFDVKD. The CDR3 runs 15 residues.

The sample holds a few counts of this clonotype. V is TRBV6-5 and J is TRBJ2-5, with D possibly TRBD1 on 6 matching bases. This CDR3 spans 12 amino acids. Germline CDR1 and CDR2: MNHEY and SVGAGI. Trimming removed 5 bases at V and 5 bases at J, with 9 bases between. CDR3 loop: CASSTGSETQYF. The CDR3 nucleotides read TGTGCCAGCAGTACAGGGTCGGAGACCCAGTACTTC.

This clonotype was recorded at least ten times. CDR3 DNA sequence: TGTGCCAGCAGTAAGACCGGGGGGCACCGCGATGAGCAGTTCTTC. This sequence encodes CASSKTGGHRDEQFF. The rearrangement joins TRBV6-2 or TRBV6-3 to TRBJ2-1; perhaps TRBD2 as D (7 bases). From germline, CDR1 is MNHEY and CDR2 SVGEGT. This CDR3 has 15 residues. Trimming left V 5 bases short and J 8 bases short, with 19 bases between.

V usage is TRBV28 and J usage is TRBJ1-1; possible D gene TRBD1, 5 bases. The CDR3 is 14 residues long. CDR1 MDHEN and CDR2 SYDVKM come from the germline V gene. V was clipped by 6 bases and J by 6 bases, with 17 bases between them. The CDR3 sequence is CASSLGGIGAEAFF. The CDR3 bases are TGTGCCAGCAGCTTGGGGGGAATCGGGGCTGAAGCTTTCTTT.

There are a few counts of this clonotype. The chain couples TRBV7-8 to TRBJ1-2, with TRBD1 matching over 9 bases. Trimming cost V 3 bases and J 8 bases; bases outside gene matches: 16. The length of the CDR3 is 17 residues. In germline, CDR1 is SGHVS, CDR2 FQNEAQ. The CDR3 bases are TGTGCCAGCAGCTTCATAACCGGGACAGGGAAGCTAGGGGGCTACACCTTC. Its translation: CASSFITGTGKLGGYTF.

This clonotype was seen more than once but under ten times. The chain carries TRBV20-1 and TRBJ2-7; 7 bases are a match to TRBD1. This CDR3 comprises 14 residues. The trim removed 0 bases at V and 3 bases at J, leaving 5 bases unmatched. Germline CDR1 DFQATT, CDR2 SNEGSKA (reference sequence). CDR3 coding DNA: TGCAGTGCTAGAGATCAGGGACAGCGCTACGAGCAGTACTTC. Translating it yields CSARDQGQRYEQYF.

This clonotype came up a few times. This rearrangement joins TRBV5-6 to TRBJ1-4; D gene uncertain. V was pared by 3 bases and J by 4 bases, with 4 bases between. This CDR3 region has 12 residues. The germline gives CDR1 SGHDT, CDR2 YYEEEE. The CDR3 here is CASSSVNEKLFF. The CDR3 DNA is TGTGCCAGCAGCTCAGTTAATGAAAAACTGTTTTTT. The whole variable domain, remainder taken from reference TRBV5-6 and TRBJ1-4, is DAGVTQSPTHLIKTRGQQVTLRCSPKSGHDTVSWYQQALGQGPQFIFQYYEEEERQRGNFPDRFSGHQFPNYSSELNVNALLLGDSALYLCASSSVNEKLFFGSGTQLSVL.

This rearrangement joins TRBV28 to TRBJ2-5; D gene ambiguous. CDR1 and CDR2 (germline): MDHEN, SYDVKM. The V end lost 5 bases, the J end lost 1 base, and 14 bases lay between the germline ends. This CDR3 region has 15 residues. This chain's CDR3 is CASSQAARAQETQYF. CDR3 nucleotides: TGTGCCAGCAGTCAAGCAGCTAGGGCCCAAGAGACCCAGTACTTC.